The 27 T cell receptor beta chains below were found in one sample sequenced in a study of neurological immune-mediated disorders. From the 5' RACE reads, TCRdb called clonotypes with MiXCR, one entry per CDR3 protein. The sample shows tens of thousands of distinct CDR3 sequences, approximately 10% of them seen only once. Sequencing input: PBMCs. The origin of the receptors is a man aged 45-65 years in good health.

J is TRBJ2-2 and V is TRBV30; perhaps TRBD1 as D (6 bases). This CDR3 spans 20 amino acids. CDR1 is GTSNPN and CDR2 is SVGIG in the germline V gene (reference sequence). V shed 4 bases and J shed 0 bases, with 27 bases lying between them. The CDR3 DNA reads TGTGCCTGGACTCCAGGGGTGGCGGCAAGCGGAAGGGCGAACACCGGGGAGCTGTTTTTT. It is translated as CAWTPGVAASGRANTGELFF. The entire variable domain, with the rest obtained from reference TRBV30 and TRBJ2-2, is as follows: SQTIHQWPATLVQPVGSPLSLECTVEGTSNPNLYWYRQAAGRGLQLLFYSVGIGQISSEVPQNLSASRPQDRQFILSSKKLLLSDSGFYLCAWTPGVAASGRANTGELFFGEGSRLTVL.

This clonotype was recorded many times. The gene calls are TRBV3-1 and TRBJ2-3, with 12 bases lining up with TRBD2. The CDR3 is 17 amino acids. Per germline, CDR1 LGHDT and CDR2 YNNKEL (reference sequence). The V segment lost 1 base and the J segment 6 bases; nucleotides outside the gene matches: 8. The CDR3 region has the DNA TGTGCCAGCAGCCAAGTCCGCCGGACTAGCGGGGAGGATACGCAGTATTTT. The encoded protein is CASSQVRRTSGEDTQYF.

This clonotype appeared a few times. The rearrangement uses TRBV18 and TRBJ2-3, with D unclear. V lost 3 bases and J 2 bases, leaving 12 bases between the germline ends. The CDR3 length is 15 residues. Germline V gene data show CDR1 as KGHSH and CDR2 as LQKENI. The CDR3 nucleotides read TGTGCCAGCTCACCCCTGACGTCGCACACAGATACGCAGTATTTT. Its translation: CASSPLTSHTDTQYF.

This clonotype has a handful of counts. The chain joins TRBV7-7 to TRBJ2-5; 11 nucleotides agree with TRBD1. Germline V lookup: CDR1 SSHAT, CDR2 FNYEAQ (reference sequence). With V trimmed by 4 bases and J by 1 base, 2 bases remained unmatched. The CDR3 totals 15 residues. For the CDR3, the DNA is TGTGCCAGCAGCTACGGGACAGGGGGCCAAGAGACCCAGTACTTC. Encoded protein: CASSYGTGGQETQYF.

In this sample, this clonotype turned up many times. V and J are TRBV14 and TRBJ1-2; D gene ambiguous. The CDR3 sequence is 13 residues long. The germline gives CDR1 SGHDN, CDR2 FVKESK. V dropped 1 base and J dropped 3 bases, with 6 bases sitting between them. This CDR3 is CASSQADYYGYTF. The DNA for the CDR3 is TGTGCCAGCAGCCAAGCGGACTACTATGGCTACACCTTC.

Points on this clonotype: A much more abundant neighbour one base away suggests this may be a read error. This CDR3 reads CASSSGTAIGAFF. CDR3 DNA: TGTGCCAGCAGTTCCGGGACAGCTATTGGAGCTTTCTTT. The chain uses TRBV12-3 or TRBV12-4 and TRBJ1-1, with 7 bases lining up with TRBD1. The trim removed 4 bases at V and 10 bases at J, leaving 9 bases unmatched. This CDR3 region has 13 residues.

This clonotype has ten or more counts. The chain recombines TRBV7-8 with TRBJ2-3; D remains ambiguous. Germline values: CDR1 SGHVS, CDR2 FQNEAQ. Trimming pared 2 bases from V and 6 bases from J, leaving 12 bases between. This CDR3 comprises 14 residues. CDR3 DNA sequence: TGTGCCAGCAGCTTAAGCTCCGCGGTGGATACGCAGTATTTT. Residues: CASSLSSAVDTQYF.

This clonotype was recorded many times. V and J are TRBV27 and TRBJ1-5, with 7 bases lining up with TRBD1. The germline CDR1 and CDR2 sequences are MNHEY and SMNVEV (reference sequence). CDR3 length: 13 residues. The V segment lost 6 bases and the J segment 7 bases; nucleotides outside the gene matches: 6. The CDR3: CASRGTEFQPQHF. The CDR3 coding sequence is TGTGCCAGCAGGGGGACAGAATTCCAGCCCCAGCATTTT.

This clonotype was counted at least ten times. V and J are TRBV7-9 and TRBJ2-5; D unresolved. Trimming removed 5 bases from V and 2 bases from J, with 6 bases in between. Germline V gene data show CDR1 as SEHNR and CDR2 as FQNEAQ (reference sequence). The CDR3 is 12 amino acids. This CDR3 is CASSPQQETQYF. CDR3 nucleotides: TGTGCCAGCAGCCCTCAACAAGAGACCCAGTACTTC.

This clonotype was counted ten times or more. The V gene is TRBV2, the J gene TRBJ2-1; 13 bases align to TRBD2. Germline-derived CDR1 and CDR2 are SNHLY and FYNNEI. The CDR3 extends over 18 amino acids. V was clipped by 9 bases and J by 0 bases; unmatched bases: 11. CDR3 in amino acids: CASPGTSGDLHSYNEQFF. In DNA form, the CDR3 reads TGTGCCAGTCCCGGGACTAGCGGGGACTTACACTCCTACAATGAGCAGTTCTTC. The whole variable domain, remainder taken from reference TRBV2 and TRBJ2-1, is EPEVTQTPSHQVTQMGQEVILRCVPISNHLYFYWYRQILGQKVEFLVSFYNNEISEKSEIFDDQFSVERPDGSNFTLKIRSTKLEDSAMYFCASPGTSGDLHSYNEQFFGPGTRLTVL.

This clonotype showed up just a few times. The chain combines TRBV7-9 with TRBJ2-7; D ambiguous. This CDR3 has 13 amino acids. Looked up from germline, CDR1 is SEHNR and CDR2 is FQNEAQ (reference sequence). Trimming left V 4 bases short and J 6 bases short, with 13 bases between. CDR3 nucleotides: TGTGCCAGCAGCTCTATCGCGACTTCCGAGCAGTACTTC. Amino acid sequence: CASSSIATSEQYF.

This clonotype was detected many times. The rearrangement links TRBV20-1 to TRBJ2-2; a possible D gene is TRBD2 (6 bases). V lost 0 bases and J 1 base, leaving 12 bases between the germline ends. This CDR3 has 16 amino acids. CDR1 and CDR2 from the germline V gene are DFQATT and SNEGSKA (reference sequence). CDR3 amino acids: CSARDIGGVNTGELFF. CDR3 bases: TGCAGTGCTAGAGATATCGGGGGAGTGAACACCGGGGAGCTGTTTTTT.

This clonotype has a count of ten or more. The chain links TRBV6-6 to TRBJ2-7, with D perhaps being TRBD1 or TRBD2 (5 bases each). The V and J ends lost 5 bases and 3 bases respectively, with 11 bases between them. CDR1 is MNHNY, CDR2 SVGAGI, per germline (reference sequence). The CDR3 is made up of 13 amino acids. The CDR3 spells CASSPGQYYEQYF. CDR3 coding DNA: TGTGCCAGCAGTCCGGGGCAATACTACGAGCAGTACTTC.

This clonotype appeared a few times. A much larger clonotype is one base distant, so this may be a read error. DNA for the CDR3: TGCGCCAGCAGCCAGGGTTTACATGGCAATGAGCAGTTCTTC. Translated, it gives CASSQGLHGNEQFF. The gene calls are TRBV5-1 and TRBJ2-1; a weak D match, TRBD1 (5 bases). With 4 bases removed from V and 6 bases from J, the gap between germline ends came to 14 bases. The CDR3 is made up of 14 amino acids. The germline CDR1 and CDR2 sequences are SGHRS and YFSETQ. The full variable domain, in which reference TRBV5-1 and TRBJ2-1 provide the parts outside the CDR3, is KAGVTQTPRYLIKTRGQQVTLSCSPISGHRSVSWYQQTPGQGLQFLFEYFSETQRNKGNFPGRFSGRQFSNSRSEMNVSTLELGDSALYLCASSQGLHGNEQFFGPGTRLTVL.

The sample holds many counts of this clonotype. The chain couples TRBV6-6 to TRBJ2-5; D is ambiguous. CDR1 is MNHNY, CDR2 SVGAGI, per germline (reference sequence). Trimming stripped 2 bases from V and 1 base from J, with 8 bases between. The CDR3 is made up of 14 amino acids. Here the CDR3 DNA reads TGTGCCAGCAGTTACCCTGACACCCAAGAGACCCAGTACTTC. Encoded protein: CASSYPDTQETQYF.

This clonotype has at least ten counts. The chain couples TRBV9 to TRBJ2-5; 7 bases match TRBD1. This CDR3 contains 16 residues. CDR1 SGDLS and CDR2 YYNGEE come from the germline V gene. J was trimmed by 1 base and V by 2 bases; bases with no gene match: 8. The CDR3 nucleotides are TGTGCCAGCAGCGTCTCCGGGACAGATTCCCAAGAGACCCAGTACTTC. It is translated as CASSVSGTDSQETQYF.

The genes are TRBV5-1 and TRBJ2-7, with D uncertain. Germline CDR1 and CDR2: SGHRS and YFSETQ. The CDR3 sequence is 14 residues long. The V end lost 4 bases, the J end lost 2 bases, and 13 bases lay between the germline ends. CDR3 in DNA: TGCGCCAGCAGCCTGGCTACTCAAACCTACGAGCAGTACTTC. This codes for CASSLATQTYEQYF.

This clonotype was recorded once. This chain connects TRBV12-3 or TRBV12-4 to TRBJ1-2, with a possible D match to TRBD1 (6 bases). V lost 4 bases, J lost 4 bases, and 10 bases lay in between. This CDR3 has 13 amino acids. The CDR3 loop is CASSWGRGYGYTF. In nucleotides, the CDR3 is TGTGCCAGCAGTTGGGGCAGGGGCTATGGCTACACCTTC.

The chain uses TRBV20-1 and TRBJ2-7, with TRBD1 identical over 8 bases. Trimming took 6 bases from V and 7 from J; bases not matched to a gene: 8. This CDR3 has 12 amino acids. Germline CDR1 is DFQATT and CDR2 is SNEGSKA (reference sequence). Here the CDR3 DNA reads TGCAGTGCCCTCGGACAGGGAAGGGAGCAGTACTTC. It specifies CSALGQGREQYF.

The table lists this clonotype with many counts. The rearrangement uses TRBV10-3 and TRBJ2-7; the D gene is possibly TRBD2 (6 bases). CDR1 is ENHRY and CDR2 is SYGVKD in the germline V gene. The length of the CDR3 is 15 residues. Trimming took off 3 bases at V and 0 bases at J, with 12 bases between the two ends. This chain's CDR3 is CAISEGAGRSYEQYF. The CDR3 coding sequence is TGTGCCATCAGTGAAGGGGCGGGGCGCTCCTACGAGCAGTACTTC.

This clonotype was counted at least ten times. The rearrangement uses TRBV4-1 and TRBJ2-5; TRBD1 matches at 7 bases. V trimming: 4 bases; J trimming: 3 bases; junction bases outside the gene matches: 8. Germline loops: CDR1 MGHRA, CDR2 YSYEKL. The CDR3 extends over 15 amino acids. The CDR3 here is CASSLLGQTKETQYF. The CDR3, as DNA: TGCGCCAGCAGCCTCTTGGGACAGACTAAAGAGACCCAGTACTTC.

Ten or more counts support this clonotype. The chain has TRBV9 and TRBJ2-5; TRBD1 is a possible D gene (6 bases). V was clipped by 3 bases and J by 2 bases, with 11 bases between them. CDR1 and CDR2 (germline): SGDLS, YYNGEE. CDR3 length: 14 amino acids. CDR3 sequence: CASSELDRQETQYF. The CDR3 nucleotides are TGTGCCAGCAGCGAACTAGACAGGCAAGAGACCCAGTACTTC.

This clonotype was detected many times. The V gene is TRBV10-2, the J gene TRBJ2-6; no definite D call. There are 14 residues in the CDR3. The V end was cut by 7 bases, the J end by 0 bases, with 7 bases between. CDR1 WSHSY and CDR2 SAAADI come from the germline V gene. CDR3 DNA: TGCGCCAGCAAATCCAGCTCTGGGGCCAACGTCCTGACTTTC. This encodes CASKSSSGANVLTF.

This clonotype was seen ten or more times. The V and J genes are TRBV5-1 and TRBJ2-1; D perhaps matches TRBD1 (6 bases). V shed 4 bases and J shed 7 bases, with 15 bases lying between them. CDR1 is SGHRS and CDR2 is YFSETQ in the germline V gene. The CDR3 extends over 14 amino acids. CDR3 loop: CASSQATGLNEQFF. CDR3 in DNA: TGCGCCAGCAGCCAAGCAACAGGGTTGAATGAGCAGTTCTTC.

This clonotype was counted ten times or more. The chain is built from TRBV6-2 or TRBV6-3 and TRBJ2-5; no definite D call. Germline V gene lookup returns CDR1 MNHEY and CDR2 SVGEGT. Trimming removed 2 bases at V and 7 bases at J, with 14 bases between. This CDR3 is built from 14 residues. The CDR3 coding sequence is TGTGCCAGCAGTTACCGGATTGAGTTGGGGACCCAGTACTTC. It encodes CASSYRIELGTQYF.

This clonotype was found many times. The rearrangement links TRBV9 to TRBJ2-1, with 8 bases that match TRBD2. The CDR3 extends over 15 amino acids. Trimming at V came to 3 bases and at J to 9 bases, leaving 11 bases not matched to a gene. Germline V gene data show CDR1 as SGDLS and CDR2 as YYNGEE. The CDR3 spells CASSDSERERREQFF. DNA for the CDR3: TGTGCCAGCAGCGACAGTGAGCGGGAGCGGCGTGAGCAGTTCTTC.

This clonotype occurred many times. The V and J genes are TRBV7-3 and TRBJ2-1; no firm D call. V shed 6 bases and J shed 4 bases, with 13 bases lying between them. Germline CDR1 reads SGHTA; CDR2 reads FQGTGA. The length of the CDR3 is 14 residues. Here the CDR3 reads CASSSDNAYNEQFF. The CDR3 DNA is TGTGCCAGCAGTTCCGACAATGCTTACAATGAGCAGTTCTTC. The full variable domain, with the rest looked up from reference TRBV7-3 and TRBJ2-1, is GAGVSQTPSNKVTEKGKYVELRCDPISGHTALYWYRQSLGQGPEFLIYFQGTGAADDSGLPNDRFFAVRPEGSVSTLKIQRTERGDSAVYLCASSSDNAYNEQFFGPGTRLTVL.